Following are 10 T cell receptor beta chains from one sample sequenced in a study of blood T cell repertoires in COVID-19. Produced via immunoSEQ multiplex PCR; TCRdb's table is partial and in-frame only. The data contain about 250,000 clones, approximately 88% of them singletons. Sequenced: peripheral blood. Source of these receptors: a woman in her 30s with COVID-19, enrolled during active disease.

V is TRBV18 and J is TRBJ2-1, with D possibly matching TRBD2 (5 bases). The CDR3 runs 16 residues. V was trimmed by 0 bases and J by 6 bases, leaving 15 bases between them. Germline V CDR1 and CDR2: KGHSH, LQKENI. The CDR3 DNA is TGTGCCAGCTCACCACCCCAGGTGAGGGATGTCAATGAGCAGTTCTTC. It encodes CASSPPQVRDVNEQFF.

As regards this clone: Other DNA sequences in this sample translate to the same CDR3. The CDR3 DNA reads as TGTGCCAGCAGCCGGACAGGGGGCAATCAGCCCCAGCATTTT. Translated, it gives CASSRTGGNQPQHF. V gene TRBV27 combines with J gene TRBJ1-5; 9 bases map to TRBD1. Germline values: CDR1 MNHEY, CDR2 SMNVEV (reference sequence). V gave up 6 bases and J gave up 2 bases; unmatched junction bases: 2. The CDR3 is 14 residues long.

The chain recombines TRBV11-3 with TRBJ1-5; TRBD1 is a possible D gene (5 bases). V was pared by 5 bases and J by 0 bases, with 8 bases between. CDR1 and CDR2 (germline): SGHNT, YENEEA. The CDR3 covers 14 residues. CDR3 region: CASSPGVSNQPQHF. In DNA form, the CDR3 reads TGTGCCAGCAGCCCGGGGGTTAGCAATCAGCCCCAGCATTTT. The full variable domain, with the rest looked up from reference TRBV11-3 and TRBJ1-5, is EAGVVQSPRYKIIEKKQPVAFWCNPISGHNTLYWYLQNLGQGPELLIRYENEEAVDDSQLPKDRFSAERLKGVDSTLKIQPAELGDSAVYLCASSPGVSNQPQHFGDGTRLSIL.

V gene TRBV13 combines with J gene TRBJ2-2; a possible D gene is TRBD2 (6 bases). The V gene lost 3 bases and the J gene lost 6 bases, with 14 bases spanning the gap. The V gene's germline CDR1 is PRHDT and CDR2 FYEKMQ (reference sequence). This CDR3 comprises 15 residues. The CDR3 bases are TGTGCCAGCAGCTTCCGGGGAGGACGGCCCGGGGAGCTGTTTTTT. Amino acid sequence: CASSFRGGRPGELFF.

On this clone: The identical CDR3 is also encoded by other nucleotide sequences in the sample. The chain couples TRBV2 to TRBJ1-1, with 8 bases fitting TRBD1. J gave up 2 bases and V 6 bases, and 2 bases lay outside the gene matches. This CDR3 comprises 13 residues. The V gene's germline CDR1 is SNHLY and CDR2 FYNNEI. In DNA, the CDR3 is TGTGCCAGCAGAGGACAGGGCAACACTGAAGCTTTCTTT. Translating gives CASRGQGNTEAFF.

The rearrangement uses TRBV3-1 (or the pseudogene TRBV3-2) and TRBJ1-1; 9 bases align to TRBD1. V lost 4 bases and J lost 7; bases outside the gene matches: 10. Per the germline V gene, CDR1 is LGHDT and CDR2 is YNNKEL (reference sequence). This CDR3 is 15 amino acids long. The CDR3 loop reads CASSPQYRGQGEAFF. CDR3 in DNA: TGTGCCAGCAGCCCTCAGTACAGGGGGCAGGGTGAAGCTTTCTTT.

J is TRBJ2-1 and V is TRBV7-9; the D gene is possibly TRBD2 (6 bases). V dropped 6 bases and J dropped 12 bases, with 21 bases sitting between them. CDR1 and CDR2 (germline): SEHNR, FQNEAQ (reference sequence). The CDR3 consists of 14 residues. CDR3 sequence: CASRAPAGPRGQFF. The CDR3 DNA reads TGTGCCAGCAGGGCCCCAGCGGGCCCGCGCGGGCAGTTCTTC. The entire variable domain, with the rest obtained from reference TRBV7-9 and TRBJ2-1, is as follows: DTGVSQNPRHKITKRGQNVTFRCDPISEHNRLYWYRQTLGQGPEFLTYFQNEAQLEKSRLLSDRFSAERPKGSFSTLEIQRTEQGDSAMYLCASRAPAGPRGQFFGPGTRLTVL.

V and J are TRBV10-3 and TRBJ1-1, with a weak D call TRBD1 (6 bases). V was trimmed by 7 bases and J by 1 base, leaving 10 bases between them. This CDR3 has 13 residues. Germline V gene sequence: CDR1 ENHRY, CDR2 SYGVKD. The CDR3, as DNA: TGTGCCATCACCAAGACAGGGAACACTGAAGCTTTCTTT. It codes for CAITKTGNTEAFF.

This clone is a singleton in its sample. This sequence joins TRBV9 and TRBJ2-2; unclear D gene. The germline V gene encodes CDR1 SGDLS and CDR2 YYNGEE. The CDR3 is 16 amino acids. V was cut by 0 bases and J by 0 bases, with 9 bases left in between. In DNA, the CDR3 is TGTGCCAGCAGCGTAGCTGCAGGAACGAACACCGGGGAGCTGTTTTTT. Translation gives CASSVAAGTNTGELFF. Combining the CDR3 with reference TRBV9 and TRBJ2-2 gives the whole variable domain DSGVTQTPKHLITATGQRVTLRCSPRSGDLSVYWYQQSLDQGLQFLIQYYNGEERAKGNILERFSAQQFPDLHSELNLSSLELGDSALYFCASSVAAGTNTGELFFGEGSRLTVL.

CDR3 sequence: CASSLGWGQMIEQYF. The CDR3 DNA reads TGTGCCAGCAGCTTAGGTTGGGGGCAGATGATCGAGCAGTACTTC. This sequence joins TRBV7-9 and TRBJ2-7, with TRBD1 as a possible D gene (6 bases). From germline, CDR1 is SEHNR and CDR2 FQNEAQ (reference sequence). The CDR3 consists of 15 residues. V was clipped by 1 base and J by 6 bases, with 16 bases between them.